This T cell receptor beta chain derives from a study of T cell repertoires in cytomegalovirus infection. Study overall: CMV epitopes, recently identified HLA-C-restricted and well-studied HLA-B-restricted, were used. From public TCR beta signatures came an indication of both CMV infection and matching HLA type.

This clonotype has only a few counts. Its antigen remains unknown. Germline values: CDR1 MNHEY, CDR2 SVGEGT. The CDR3 runs 19 residues. Trimming removed 0 bases at V and 4 bases at J, with 23 bases between. Each CDR3 protein is one row after TCRdb ran MiXCR on the reads. This sample carries about 310,000 distinct CDR3 sequences, 20% to 25% of them seen once, and the ten largest clones take about an eighth. Points from the study as a whole: People with CMV and the relevant HLA were identified by cumulative public TCR beta family frequency. Clonotypes of TCR beta that were HLA-C-restricted and CMV-specific dominated the ex vivo response.

The rearrangement joins TRBV6-2 or TRBV6-3 to TRBJ2-3; D unresolved. The TCR comes from a human donor in good health (CMV status not recorded). Some clones in this sample may be carry-over from other donors' samples. Sequencing was performed on cultured PBMCs, taken from culture after CMV antigen stimulation. CDR3 in DNA: TGTGCCAGCAGTTACTCGACCTGGGCCCTCGGAACCATCGCAGATACGCAGTATTTT. Its protein is CASSYSTWALGTIADTQYF.